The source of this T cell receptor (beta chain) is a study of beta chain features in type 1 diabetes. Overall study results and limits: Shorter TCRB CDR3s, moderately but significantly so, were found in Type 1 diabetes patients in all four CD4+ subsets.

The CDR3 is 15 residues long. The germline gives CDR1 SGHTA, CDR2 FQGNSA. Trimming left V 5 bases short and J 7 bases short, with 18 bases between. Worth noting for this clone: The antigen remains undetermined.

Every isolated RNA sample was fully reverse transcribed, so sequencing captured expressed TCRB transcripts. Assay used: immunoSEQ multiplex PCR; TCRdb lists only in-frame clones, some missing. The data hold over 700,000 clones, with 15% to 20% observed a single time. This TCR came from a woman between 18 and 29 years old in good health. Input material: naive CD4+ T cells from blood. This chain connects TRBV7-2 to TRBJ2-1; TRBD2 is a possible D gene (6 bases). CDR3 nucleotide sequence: TGTGCCAGCAGCCCCGCTAGCGAGTCCATTAATGAGCAGTTCTTC. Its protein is CASSPASESINEQFF.